This TCR beta chain was sequenced for a study of T cells in Graves' hyperthyroidism and ophthalmopathy. The investigators amplified TCR beta CDR3 regions from RNA transcripts. The TCR CDR3 first-round RT-PCR relied on the HTBI primer set. TCRdb ran MiXCR on the multiplex PCR reads and lists one entry per CDR3 protein. The sample comprises approximately 300,000 distinct CDR3 sequences, 17% of which are singletons, and about 50% rests with the top ten. Study-level findings and limits: Ophthalmopathy was told apart from stable hyperthyroidism by a 13 V-J model.

The table lists this clonotype with many counts. Its antigen remains unidentified. The CDR3 runs 14 residues. Trimming took 6 bases from V and 5 from J, leaving 16 bases between them. The germline V gene encodes CDR1 SNHLY and CDR2 FYNNEI. Ophthalmopathy patients showed a Clinical Activity Score of at least 3, NOSPECS grade of at least 4 and duration under 3 months. Uncontrolled infections, other autoimmune diseases, pregnancy or lactation led to exclusion of patients. V gene TRBV2 combines with J gene TRBJ2-5; weak D call: TRBD1 (6 bases). The sequence came from a woman aged 55-69 years with Graves' ophthalmopathy. The sequenced sample was blood. The CDR3 nucleotides read TGTGCCAGCAGAGATAACAGGGTCTGGGAGACCCAGTACTTC. This sequence encodes CASRDNRVWETQYF. Using reference TRBV2 and TRBJ2-5 for the parts outside the CDR3, the full variable domain is EPEVTQTPSHQVTQMGQEVILRCVPISNHLYFYWYRQILGQKVEFLVSFYNNEISEKSEIFDDQFSVERPDGSNFTLKIRSTKLEDSAMYFCASRDNRVWETQYFGPGTRLLVL.